Listed here are 5 T cell receptor beta chains from one sample, sequenced in a study of vaccination and CD4 T cells after COVID-19. Sample treatment: roughly 11-day PBMC culture with coronavirus spike peptide pools or control peptides (ViraFEST assay). Their target antigens are unknown. The Oncomine TCR Beta short-read assay was applied to DNA of cultured CD4+ T cells. From the PCR reads, TCRdb called clonotypes with MiXCR, one entry per CDR3 protein. Among roughly 18,000 distinct CDR3 sequences listed, approximately 40% were seen once. Sequencing was performed on CD4+ T cells from blood, cultured in vitro, taken after SARS-CoV-2 vaccination. The receptors were gathered from a human donor who had recovered from COVID-19.

The V and J genes are TRBV7-2 and TRBJ2-5; weak D call: TRBD2 (5 bases). CDR3 length: 13 residues. The germline CDR1 and CDR2 sequences are SGHTA and FQGNSA. V shed 5 bases and J shed 5 bases, with 12 bases lying between them. The CDR3 coding sequence is TGTGCCAGCAGCCGCGGAGGCCGGGAGACCCAGTACTTC. This codes for CASSRGGRETQYF.

The gene calls are TRBV20-1 and TRBJ2-1, with D perhaps TRBD2 (5 bases). CDR1 and CDR2 from the germline V gene are DFQATT and SNEGSKA (reference sequence). The CDR3 is 16 residues long. Trimming stripped 4 bases from V and 0 bases from J, with 16 bases between. The chain's CDR3 is CSAIPGRGNSYNEQFF. The CDR3 DNA sequence: TGCAGTGCTATTCCAGGCCGGGGAAACTCCTACAATGAGCAGTTCTTC.

CDR3 protein: CASSLRGSDNSPLHF. In nucleotides, the CDR3 is TGTGCCAGCAGCCTTCGGGGGTCGGATAATTCACCCCTCCACTTT. The chain uses TRBV7-2 and TRBJ1-6, with D maybe TRBD1 (5 bases). V was pared by 5 bases and J by 5 bases, with 13 bases between. Germline assignment: CDR1 SGHTA and CDR2 FQGNSA. This CDR3 comprises 15 residues.

The chain recombines TRBV7-7 with TRBJ1-1, with D possibly being TRBD1 (5 bases). Germline values: CDR1 SSHAT, CDR2 FNYEAQ (reference sequence). The CDR3 length is 13 residues. V was shortened by 5 bases and J by 7 bases, with 14 bases between the two germline ends. The CDR3 sequence is CASSPLVQGEAFF. Here the CDR3 DNA reads TGTGCCAGCAGCCCTCTAGTCCAGGGTGAAGCTTTCTTT.

This rearrangement joins TRBV7-2 to TRBJ2-2; tentatively, D is TRBD1 (6 bases). Germline V gene sequence: CDR1 SGHTA, CDR2 FQGNSA. CDR3 length: 16 amino acids. V was pared by 2 bases and J by 2 bases, with 12 bases between. The chain's CDR3 is CASSLPGQINTGELFF. The CDR3 coding sequence is TGTGCCAGCAGCTTACCCGGACAGATCAACACCGGGGAGCTGTTTTTT.